These 22 T cell receptor beta chains were all obtained from the same sample, sequenced in a study of blood T cell repertoires in COVID-19 (dated by TCRdb to 2018 to 2021). Library construction relied on the immunoSEQ multiplex PCR assay. The immuneACCESS repertoire file appears here via TCRdb, limited to in-frame rearrangements. These files lack a portion of the clones; in checked studies, under half of the deficit traces to unresolved V genes, and the cause of the others is not known. The sample yields more than 350,000 clones; more than 70% were counted once. The ten biggest clones cover about 10% of the sample. The source material was peripheral blood. The receptors stem from a woman in her twenties or thirties with COVID-19, enrolled during active disease.

The chain recombines TRBV24-1 with TRBJ2-2; 9 positions match TRBD1. The trim removed 4 bases at V and 7 bases at J, leaving 9 bases unmatched. The CDR3 length is 16 residues. CDR1 KGHDR and CDR2 SFDVKD come from the germline V gene. CDR3 coding DNA: TGTGCCACCAGTGACCCGGGACAGGGATATAGCGGGGAGCTGTTTTTT. Its translation: CATSDPGQGYSGELFF.

The rearrangement uses TRBV4-2 and TRBJ2-2; D is ambiguous. The V end was cut by 0 bases, the J end by 6 bases, with 14 bases between. The CDR3 runs to 16 residues. Germline CDR1 LGHNA, CDR2 YNFKEQ. In nucleotides, the CDR3 is TGTGCCAGCAGCCAAGAGGAAAATCCGGGTGCCGGGGAGCTGTTTTTT. Amino acids: CASSQEENPGAGELFF.

The rearrangement uses TRBV7-2 and TRBJ2-5; TRBD1 is a possible D gene (5 bases). The germline gives CDR1 SGHTA, CDR2 FQGNSA. V was clipped by 1 base and J by 4 bases, with 7 bases between them. The CDR3 covers 13 residues. The CDR3 sequence is CASSLVGVETQYF. CDR3 coding DNA: TGTGCCAGCAGCTTAGTAGGGGTAGAGACCCAGTACTTC.

This chain links TRBV5-1 with TRBJ2-3; tentative D call: TRBD2 (6 bases). The V and J ends lost 3 bases and 8 bases respectively, with 16 bases between them. The CDR3 is made up of 14 amino acids. Looked up from germline, CDR1 is SGHRS and CDR2 is YFSETQ. CDR3 amino acids: CASSSSGTQGTQYF. The CDR3 coding sequence is TGCGCCAGCAGCTCGTCCGGGACTCAAGGTACGCAGTATTTT.

The chain employs TRBV6-4 and TRBJ2-2; 7 nucleotides align to TRBD2. Trimming at V came to 7 bases and at J to 1 base, leaving 3 bases not matched to a gene. CDR1 is MRHNA and CDR2 is SNTAGT in the germline V gene. The CDR3 consists of 14 residues. This chain's CDR3 is CASKPSGNTGELFF. CDR3 in DNA: TGTGCCAGCAAACCTAGCGGGAACACCGGGGAGCTGTTTTTT.

The CDR3 reads CASSLEAGGGAFF. The CDR3 DNA follows: TGCGCCAGCAGCTTGGAGGCAGGGGGTGGAGCTTTCTTT. The chain is built from TRBV5-1 and TRBJ1-1, with TRBD1 identical over 7 bases. This CDR3 region has 13 residues. Germline CDR1 and CDR2: SGHRS and YFSETQ. Unmatched junction bases numbered 6, after V lost 0 bases and J lost 10 bases.

The chain joins TRBV2 to TRBJ1-6; D is possibly TRBD1 (6 bases). Per germline, CDR1 SNHLY and CDR2 FYNNEI. CDR3 length equals 14 residues. With 4 bases removed from V and 4 bases from J, the gap between germline ends came to 8 bases. For the CDR3, the DNA is TGTGCCAGCAGTGGAGGGGGTTATAATTCACCCCTCCACTTT. This translates into CASSGGGYNSPLHF.

The rearrangement uses TRBV5-1 and TRBJ2-7, with 9 bases that match TRBD2. Germline trimming cut 0 bases from V and 2 bases from J; bases unmatched to any gene: 9. The length of the CDR3 is 17 residues. In germline, CDR1 is SGHRS, CDR2 YFSETQ. The CDR3 region has the DNA TGCGCCAGCAGCTTGGGGGTAACGGGACTAGCCCCCTACGAGCAGTACTTC. Translation: CASSLGVTGLAPYEQYF.

This clone was seen once. The V and J genes are TRBV13 and TRBJ2-5; maybe TRBD2 (7 bases). The CDR3 spans 16 residues. V shed 5 bases and J shed 1 base, with 17 bases lying between them. CDR1 PRHDT and CDR2 FYEKMQ come from the germline V gene (reference sequence). The CDR3 reads CASSSGLRGRQETQYF. The CDR3 nucleotides read TGTGCCAGCAGCAGTGGCCTGCGGGGGCGCCAAGAGACCCAGTACTTC.

The chain links TRBV6-2 or TRBV6-3 to TRBJ2-5; a weak D match, TRBD1 (6 bases). The germline gives CDR1 MNHEY, CDR2 SVGEGT. The CDR3 loop spans 15 amino acids. V was shortened by 6 bases and J by 1 base, with 15 bases between the two germline ends. This chain's CDR3 is CASSLRQAGQETQYF. In nucleotides, the CDR3 is TGTGCCAGCAGCCTCCGACAGGCAGGCCAAGAGACCCAGTACTTC.

This chain connects TRBV5-5 to TRBJ1-1, with TRBD1 identical over 8 bases. This CDR3 has 15 residues. The junction had 7 bases not matched to a gene; V was cut back by 4 bases and J by 2 bases. CDR1 and CDR2 from the germline V gene are SGHKS and YYEKEE (reference sequence). The CDR3 DNA sequence: TGTGCCAGCAGCCCTGGGACAGGAAGAAACACTGAAGCTTTCTTT. The encoded protein is CASSPGTGRNTEAFF.

CDR3 amino acids: CASTGLAGADTQYF. The CDR3, as DNA: TGTGCCAGCACTGGACTAGCGGGCGCAGATACGCAGTATTTT. The J gene is TRBJ2-3, the V gene TRBV19; 11 nucleotides align to TRBD2. V was pared by 9 bases and J by 4 bases, with 6 bases of the junction left unmatched. The length of the CDR3 is 14 residues. Per germline, CDR1 LNHDA and CDR2 SQIVND (reference sequence).

The rearrangement links TRBV5-1 to TRBJ1-1, with a possible D match to TRBD1 (6 bases). Trimming shortened V by 6 bases and J by 1 base, and 10 bases separated the two germline ends. Germline V gene lookup returns CDR1 SGHRS and CDR2 YFSETQ. This CDR3 contains 13 residues. CDR3 in DNA: TGCGCCAGCACCATGGGACAGAACACTGAAGCTTTCTTT. It translates to CASTMGQNTEAFF.

This sequence joins TRBV30 and TRBJ1-1; TRBD1 is a possible D gene (5 bases). This CDR3 contains 12 residues. Germline values: CDR1 GTSNPN, CDR2 SVGIG (reference sequence). V was shortened by 3 bases and J by 11 bases, with 16 bases between the two germline ends. The CDR3 loop reads CAWRGGLTRAFF. CDR3 in DNA: TGTGCCTGGAGGGGGGGACTCACGAGGGCTTTCTTT.

The chain links TRBV5-8 to TRBJ1-5; 8 bases line up with TRBD1. The germline CDR1 and CDR2 sequences are SGHTS and YDEGEE. Trimming took 6 bases from V and 4 from J; bases not matched to a gene: 12. The CDR3 contains 16 residues. The CDR3 bases are TGTGCCAGCACCAGCTTAGGGACAGGACAAAATCAGCCCCAGCATTTT. Protein: CASTSLGTGQNQPQHF.

The chain employs TRBV6-5 and TRBJ2-3, with D possibly TRBD2 on 5 matching bases. The CDR3 covers 14 residues. Germline V lookup: CDR1 MNHEY, CDR2 SVGAGI. With 5 bases removed from V and 2 bases from J, the gap between germline ends came to 11 bases. Here the CDR3 reads CASSRRGDTDTQYF. The CDR3 region has the DNA TGTGCCAGCAGTCGCCGGGGTGACACAGATACGCAGTATTTT.

This sequence joins TRBV25-1 and TRBJ2-1, with D maybe TRBD2 (6 bases). The ends were cut back, 0 bases at V and 4 bases at J, with 13 bases in the middle. CDR1 and CDR2 (germline): MGHDK, SYGVNS. CDR3 size: 16 residues. The CDR3 sequence is CASSEYGLARYNEQFF. CDR3 DNA sequence: TGTGCCAGCAGTGAATATGGGCTAGCGCGGTACAATGAGCAGTTCTTC.

The rearrangement links TRBV19 to TRBJ1-5; the D is unclear. Trimming pared 3 bases from V and 5 bases from J, leaving 11 bases between. Germline-derived CDR1 and CDR2 are LNHDA and SQIVND (reference sequence). This CDR3 is 14 amino acids long. Written as DNA, the CDR3 is TGTGCCAGTAGTATGATGGCAGCGGATCAGCCCCAGCATTTT. It yields the protein CASSMMAADQPQHF.

This clone showed up just a few times. The chain carries TRBV7-2 and TRBJ2-7, with 10 bases aligning to TRBD2. Germline CDR1 SGHTA, CDR2 FQGNSA. The CDR3 is 16 residues long. The trim removed 5 bases at V and 0 bases at J, leaving 7 bases unmatched. The CDR3 region is CASSPVWTSGSYEQYF. In DNA form, the CDR3 reads TGTGCCAGCAGCCCGGTCTGGACTAGCGGCTCCTACGAGCAGTACTTC.

The chain links TRBV5-4 to TRBJ2-7; 10 bases match TRBD2. Germline assignment: CDR1 SGHNT and CDR2 YYREEE (reference sequence). The CDR3 length is 14 residues. The V segment lost 1 base and the J segment 6 bases; nucleotides outside the gene matches: 4. CDR3 sequence: CASSLRTSGFEQYF. DNA of the CDR3: TGTGCCAGCAGCTTGCGGACTAGCGGTTTCGAGCAGTACTTC.

The chain couples TRBV19 to TRBJ2-1, with a weak D call TRBD1 (5 bases). The V and J ends lost 7 bases and 5 bases respectively, with 18 bases between them. This CDR3 has 15 amino acids. Per germline, CDR1 LNHDA and CDR2 SQIVND (reference sequence). The CDR3, as DNA: TGTGCCAGTACCCCCCGGTGGGGCAGAAACAATGAGCAGTTCTTC. This codes for CASTPRWGRNNEQFF.

The chain recombines TRBV28 with TRBJ1-5, with 8 bases lining up with TRBD1. CDR1 and CDR2 (germline): MDHEN, SYDVKM. Germline trimming cut 5 bases from V and 3 bases from J; bases unmatched to any gene: 6. There are 15 residues in the CDR3. The CDR3 loop reads CASSPGQVINQPQHF. CDR3 DNA: TGTGCCAGCAGTCCGGGACAGGTCATCAATCAGCCCCAGCATTTT. Full variable domain (outside the CDR3, taken from reference TRBV28 and TRBJ1-5): DVKVTQSSRYLVKRTGEKVFLECVQDMDHENMFWYRQDPGLGLRLIYFSYDVKMKEKGDIPEGYSVSREKKERFSLILESASTNQTSMYLCASSPGQVINQPQHFGDGTRLSIL.